The TCR beta chain described here comes from a study of technical replicates of blood from several donors. The CDR3 totals 13 residues. Per the germline V gene, CDR1 is MNHNS and CDR2 is SASEGT. V gave up 6 bases and J gave up 13 bases, with 19 bases separating them. Measured with immunoSEQ multiplex PCR; TCRdb has only the in-frame clones, and not every one. The sample has some 100,000 clones; around 96% are singletons. Sequencing was performed on T cells isolated from PBMCs. The V call is TRBV6-1, the J call TRBJ1-3, with TRBD1 as a possible D gene (6 bases). This sequence originates from a human donor in good health. CDR3 in amino acids: CASRGSVGGPIYF. The CDR3 DNA is TGTGCCAGCAGGGGTTCGGTGGGGGGGCCTATATATTTT.